This TCR beta chain was sequenced for a study of response to subunit inactivated influenza vaccine. The germline CDR1 and CDR2 sequences are MDHEN and SYDVKM. J gave up 1 base and V 6 bases, and 5 bases lay outside the gene matches. The CDR3 sequence is 14 residues long. TCRdb fed the RT-PCR reads into MiXCR, producing one record per CDR3 protein. Seen here are more than 500,000 distinct CDR3 sequences, about 11% observed once, and the top ten hold approximately 10%. The sample was also linked to a second study, of T cells expressing NK-cell markers. This second study notes: Production of TCR beta cDNA relied on 5'RACE template switching with UMIs.

The V gene is TRBV28, the J gene TRBJ1-1; 7 nucleotides match TRBD1. The sequence came from a middle-aged man who received an inactivated influenza vaccine. The source material was PBMCs from blood, sampled on the day of vaccination. This chain's CDR3 is CASRGRGSNTEAFF. CDR3 DNA sequence: TGTGCCAGCAGGGGCAGGGGGTCGAACACTGAAGCTTTCTTT.